This is a list of T cell receptor beta chains from one sample in a study of long-term antiretroviral therapy in people with HIV. This table comes from immunoSEQ multiplex PCR, and its TCRdb copy is limited to in-frame clones, with some not included. The repertoire holds tens of thousands of clones, with 85% to 90% as singletons. The sequenced sample was unsorted PBMCs, obtained 1.3 years after starting antiretroviral therapy. Receptors originate from a man between 60 and 70 years old with HIV. CDR3s include the opening cysteine and the closing phenylalanine or tryptophan. D genes are given only for firm matches. Not every row has a clone size; where given, it reads once, few, many or a size class.

abundance,j_gene,d_gene,v_gene,CDR3nt,CDR3aa
-,TRBJ2-3,-,TRBV5-1,TGCGCCAGCAGCTTGGGGAGTGATACGCAGTATTTT,CASSLGSDTQYF
once,TRBJ2-3,TRBD1,TRBV5-4,TGTGCCAGCAGCTCCCCGACAGGGAGAAGCATAGATACGCAGTATTTT,CASSSPTGRSIDTQYF
-,TRBJ1-5,-,TRBV6-1,TGTGCCAGCACCGAGGGGAAGCCCCAGCATTTT,CASTEGKPQHF
-,TRBJ2-5,-,TRBV15,TGTGCCACCAGCAGAGAACCTGCCGGGGAGCAGTACTTC,CATSREPAGEQYF
-,TRBJ2-5,-,TRBV10-3,TGTGCCATCAGTGAGTGGGGGAAGACCCAGTACTTC,CAISEWGKTQYF
-,TRBJ2-3,TRBD2,TRBV18,TGTGCCAGCTCACCCGGACTAGCGGCTAGCACAGATACGCAGTATTTT,CASSPGLAASTDTQYF
-,TRBJ2-7,-,TRBV27,TGTGCCAGCAGTCACAACTACGAGCAGTACTTC,CASSHNYEQYF
-,TRBJ1-2,TRBD1,TRBV5-1,TGCGCCAGCAGCCTCATGACAGGGGCCAACTATGGCTACACCTTC,CASSLMTGANYGYTF
large,TRBJ2-7,-,TRBV7-9,TGTGCCAGCAGCCTTTCTTACGAGCAGTACTTC,CASSLSYEQYF
-,TRBJ2-7,TRBD1,TRBV18,TGTGCCAGCTCGCCAGGGACAGGGGGCGCCTACGAGCAGTACTTC,CASSPGTGGAYEQYF
-,TRBJ1-1,-,TRBV18,TGTGCCAGCTCAAATCAGGGGCTTAACACTGAAGCTTTCTTT,CASSNQGLNTEAFF
-,TRBJ1-5,-,TRBV28,TGTGCCAGCAGCGTATCCCGGGGCATTAGCAATCAGCCCCAGCATTTT,CASSVSRGISNQPQHF
-,TRBJ2-5,-,TRBV5-4,TGTGCCAGCAGCCCCTCCGGGTTGGGGGAAGAGACCCAGTACTTC,CASSPSGLGEETQYF
-,TRBJ2-7,-,TRBV4-1,TGCGCCAGCAGCCAAGAAAACAGCTACGAGCAGTACTTC,CASSQENSYEQYF
-,TRBJ2-3,-,TRBV19,TGTGCCAGTAGTGACGGCGGATACACAGATACGCAGTATTTT,CASSDGGYTDTQYF
few,TRBJ2-7,-,TRBV29-1,TGCAGCGTGACAGGAAGGTACGAGCAGTACTTC,CSVTGRYEQYF
once,TRBJ1-1,-,TRBV27,TGTGCCAGCAGTTCGTGGGGGGGCACTGAAGCTTTCTTT,CASSSWGGTEAFF
-,TRBJ1-2,TRBD1,TRBV6-1,TGTGCCAGCACTTGGACAGGGGGGAGTTATGGCTACACCTTC,CASTWTGGSYGYTF
-,TRBJ1-1,-,TRBV10-2,TGCGCCAGCGGGGGACAAATGAACACTGAAGCTTTCTTT,CASGGQMNTEAFF
-,TRBJ2-1,TRBD2,TRBV6-1,TGTGCCAGCAGTACAGCGGGAGCCTACAATGAGCAGTTCTTC,CASSTAGAYNEQFF
few,TRBJ2-7,-,TRBV6-6,TGTGCCAGCAAACTTTACGGGAGTACCTACGAGCAGTACTTC,CASKLYGSTYEQYF
once,TRBJ2-7,-,TRBV5-1,TGCGCCAGCAGAGGCGGCGGCAGGGTGGGTGAGCAGTACTTC,CASRGGGRVGEQYF
-,TRBJ2-7,-,TRBV5-6,TGTGCCAGCAGCTTGGACCGAATCTCCTACGAGCAGTACTTC,CASSLDRISYEQYF
-,TRBJ2-1,-,TRBV10-2,TGCGCCGTCTCCCCGGGACCGAGCTCCTACAATGAGCAGTTCTTC,CAVSPGPSSYNEQFF
-,TRBJ1-1,-,TRBV13,TGTGCCAGCAGCTTAGGACTTCAGGGGCTCACTGAAGCTTTCTTT,CASSLGLQGLTEAFF
medium-sized,TRBJ2-1,-,TRBV27,TGTGCCAGCAGGGTGGGGCTAGCGCTAAGGAATGAGCAGTTCTTC,CASRVGLALRNEQFF
once,TRBJ1-1,-,TRBV7-9,TGTGCCAGCAGCACTCTGTTCATGAACACTGAAGCTTTCTTT,CASSTLFMNTEAFF
-,TRBJ1-6,-,TRBV4-3,TGCGCCAGCAGCCTTGACAGGTCCAGGTCACCCCTCCACTTT,CASSLDRSRSPLHF